This T cell receptor (beta chain) was observed in a study of cytomegalovirus exposure and HLA in healthy donors. Produced via immunoSEQ multiplex PCR; TCRdb's table is partial and in-frame only. Of 250,000 or so clones in the sample, roughly 90% were seen once. Separate from the approximately 600-subject first cohort was the approximately 130-subject validation cohort, to which the donors belonged. The CDR3 covers 12 residues. The ends lost 6 bases at V and 7 bases at J; junction bases unmatched: 5. Germline V gene sequence: CDR1 SEHNR, CDR2 FQNEAQ (reference sequence). The sequence was collected from a woman between 18 and 30 years old in good health and CMV-seronegative. Sequencing input: PBMCs. The rearrangement uses TRBV7-9 and TRBJ2-5; 7 positions match TRBD1. CDR3 in DNA: TGTGCCAGCAGTCCCCCAGGGGGGACCCAGTACTTC. It translates to CASSPPGGTQYF.